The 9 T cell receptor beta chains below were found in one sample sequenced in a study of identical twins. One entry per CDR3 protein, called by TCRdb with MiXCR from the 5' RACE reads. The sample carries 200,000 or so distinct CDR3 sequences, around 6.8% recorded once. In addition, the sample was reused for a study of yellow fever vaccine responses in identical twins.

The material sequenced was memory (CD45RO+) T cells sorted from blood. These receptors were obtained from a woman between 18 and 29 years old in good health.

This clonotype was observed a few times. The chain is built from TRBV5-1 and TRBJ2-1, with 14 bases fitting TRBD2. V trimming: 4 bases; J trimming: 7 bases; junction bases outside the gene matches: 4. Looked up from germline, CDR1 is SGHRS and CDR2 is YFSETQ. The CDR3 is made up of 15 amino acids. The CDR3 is CASSRLAGGGNEQFF. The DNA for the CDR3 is TGCGCCAGCAGCCGACTAGCGGGGGGGGGTAATGAGCAGTTCTTC.

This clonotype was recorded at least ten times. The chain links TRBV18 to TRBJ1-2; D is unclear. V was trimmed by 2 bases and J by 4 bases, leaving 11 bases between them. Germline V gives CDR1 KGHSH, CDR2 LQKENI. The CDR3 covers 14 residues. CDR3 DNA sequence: TGTGCCAGCTCACCATTGGTCGATTTCTATGGCTACACCTTC. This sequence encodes CASSPLVDFYGYTF. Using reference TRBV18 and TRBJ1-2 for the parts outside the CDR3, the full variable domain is NAGVMQNPRHLVRRRGQEARLRCSPMKGHSHVYWYRQLPEEGLKFMVYLQKENIIDESGMPKERFSAEFPKEGPSILRIQQVVRGDSAAYFCASSPLVDFYGYTFGSGTRLTVV.

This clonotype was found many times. The CDR3: CASSRRGRNTGELFF. As DNA, the CDR3 is TGTGCCAGCTCTCGTCGCGGGAGGAACACCGGGGAGCTGTTTTTT. This chain connects TRBV14 to TRBJ2-2; TRBD2 matches 7 bases. Trimming took 8 bases from V and 1 from J; bases not matched to a gene: 7. The CDR3 length is 15 residues. The V gene's germline CDR1 is SGHDN and CDR2 FVKESK.

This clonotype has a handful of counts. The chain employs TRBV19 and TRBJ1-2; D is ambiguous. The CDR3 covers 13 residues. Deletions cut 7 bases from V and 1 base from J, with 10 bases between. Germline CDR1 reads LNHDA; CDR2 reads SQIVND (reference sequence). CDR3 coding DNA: TGTGCCAGTATCTTGGGGAATAACTATGGCTACACCTTC. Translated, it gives CASILGNNYGYTF.

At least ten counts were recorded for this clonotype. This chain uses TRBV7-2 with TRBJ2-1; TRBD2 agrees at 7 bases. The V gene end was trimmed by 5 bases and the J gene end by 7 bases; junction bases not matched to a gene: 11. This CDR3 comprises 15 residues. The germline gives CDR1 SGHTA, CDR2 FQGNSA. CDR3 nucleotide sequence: TGTGCCAGCAGCCGAGGAACTAGCGTAGGGAATGAGCAGTTCTTC. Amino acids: CASSRGTSVGNEQFF. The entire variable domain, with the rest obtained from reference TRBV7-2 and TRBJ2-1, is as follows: GAGVSQSPSNKVTEKGKDVELRCDPISGHTALYWYRQSLGQGLEFLIYFQGNSAPDKSGLPSDRFSAERTGGSVSTLTIQRTQQEDSAVYLCASSRGTSVGNEQFFGPGTRLTVL.

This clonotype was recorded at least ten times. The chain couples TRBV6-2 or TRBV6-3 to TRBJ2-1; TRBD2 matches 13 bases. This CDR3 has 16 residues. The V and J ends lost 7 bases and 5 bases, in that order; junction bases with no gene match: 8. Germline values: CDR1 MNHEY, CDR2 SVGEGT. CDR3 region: CASISPGLAGNNEQFF. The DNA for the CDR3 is TGTGCCAGCATCTCCCCGGGACTAGCGGGAAACAATGAGCAGTTCTTC.

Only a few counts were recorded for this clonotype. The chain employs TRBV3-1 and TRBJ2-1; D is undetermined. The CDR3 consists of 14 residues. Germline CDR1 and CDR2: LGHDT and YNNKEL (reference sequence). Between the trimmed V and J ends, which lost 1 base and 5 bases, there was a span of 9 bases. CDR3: CASSQAYWNNEQFF. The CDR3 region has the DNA TGTGCCAGCAGCCAAGCGTACTGGAACAATGAGCAGTTCTTC.

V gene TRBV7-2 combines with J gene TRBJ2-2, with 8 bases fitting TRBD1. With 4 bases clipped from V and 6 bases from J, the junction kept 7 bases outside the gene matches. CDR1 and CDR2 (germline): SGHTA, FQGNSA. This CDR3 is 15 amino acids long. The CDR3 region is CASSSDRGYAGELFF. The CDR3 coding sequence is TGTGCCAGCAGCTCCGACAGGGGTTATGCCGGGGAGCTGTTTTTT.

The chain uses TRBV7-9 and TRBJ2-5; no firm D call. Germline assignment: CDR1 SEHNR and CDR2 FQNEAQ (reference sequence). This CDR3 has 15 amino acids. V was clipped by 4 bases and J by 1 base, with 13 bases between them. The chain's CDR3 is CASSSWVEAQETQYF. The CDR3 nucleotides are TGTGCCAGCAGCTCGTGGGTCGAGGCCCAAGAGACCCAGTACTTC. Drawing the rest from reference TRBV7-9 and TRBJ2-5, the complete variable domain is DTGVSQNPRHKITKRGQNVTFRCDPISEHNRLYWYRQTLGQGPEFLTYFQNEAQLEKSRLLSDRFSAERPKGSFSTLEIQRTEQGDSAMYLCASSSWVEAQETQYFGPGTRLLVL.